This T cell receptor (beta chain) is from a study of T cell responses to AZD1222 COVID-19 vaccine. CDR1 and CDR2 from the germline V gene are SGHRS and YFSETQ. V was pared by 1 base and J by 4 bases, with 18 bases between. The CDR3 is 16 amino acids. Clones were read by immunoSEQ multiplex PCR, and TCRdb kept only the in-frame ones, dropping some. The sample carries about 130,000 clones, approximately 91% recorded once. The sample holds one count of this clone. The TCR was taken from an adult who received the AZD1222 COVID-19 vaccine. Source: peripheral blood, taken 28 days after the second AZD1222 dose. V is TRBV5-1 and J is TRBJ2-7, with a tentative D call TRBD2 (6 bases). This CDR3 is CASSLPGLHYSYEQYF. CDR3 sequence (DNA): TGCGCCAGCAGCTTGCCGGGACTTCATTACAGTTACGAGCAGTACTTC.